The 10 T cell receptor beta chains in this list originate from one sample, sequenced in a study of a mutant IDH1 vaccine in newly diagnosed glioma. Generated by immunoSEQ multiplex PCR, the TCRdb table keeps only in-frame clones and is missing some. The table lists about 59,000 clones, approximately 90% of them singletons. Regarding time point: week 5, during vaccination. Topical imiquimod accompanied each vaccine dose, which consisted of 300 ug of mutant IDH1 20-mer peptide. Their antigens remain unidentified. The sequencing used PBMCs, collected from a glioma patient whose treatment included an IDH1 peptide vaccine. These receptors originate from a middle-aged woman with glioma.

The CDR3 bases are TGTGCCAGCAGCCGATACACTCGGGGGGGGTCCTACGAGCAGTACTTC. This encodes CASSRYTRGGSYEQYF. This chain connects TRBV14 to TRBJ2-7, with 8 bases matching TRBD2. The ends lost 4 bases at V and 1 base at J; junction bases unmatched: 9. From germline, CDR1 is SGHDN and CDR2 FVKESK. This CDR3 comprises 16 residues.

This sequence joins TRBV7-2 and TRBJ2-1, with 10 positions matching TRBD2. This CDR3 has 13 residues. The germline V gene encodes CDR1 SGHTA and CDR2 FQGNSA. After removal of 2 bases from V and 12 bases from J, the junction contained 4 bases not matched to a gene. CDR3 amino acids: CASSLSGGVSQFF. The CDR3 DNA follows: TGTGCCAGCAGCTTAAGCGGGGGGGTATCGCAGTTCTTC.

The V gene is TRBV6-1, the J gene TRBJ1-2; D unclear. V lost 2 bases, J lost 4 bases, and 17 bases lay in between. There are 16 residues in the CDR3. Per the germline V gene, CDR1 is MNHNS and CDR2 is SASEGT. DNA of the CDR3: TGTGCCAGCAGTGAATATGGAAGGGCCAACTTCTATGGCTACACCTTC. It yields the protein CASSEYGRANFYGYTF.

The V call is TRBV27, the J call TRBJ1-1; 8 bases match TRBD1. In germline, CDR1 is MNHEY, CDR2 SMNVEV (reference sequence). Losses at the gene ends were 5 bases for V and 6 bases for J; bases not matched to a gene: 20. The length of the CDR3 is 18 residues. The CDR3 sequence: CASSPGYGTGYRAPEAFF. The CDR3 DNA is TGTGCCAGCAGTCCAGGCTACGGGACAGGCTACAGGGCTCCTGAAGCTTTCTTT.

The V gene is TRBV29-1, the J gene TRBJ2-7, with TRBD2 matching over 7 bases. This CDR3 has 14 residues. Germline trimming cut 0 bases from V and 2 bases from J; bases unmatched to any gene: 4. The germline V gene encodes CDR1 SQVTM and CDR2 ANQGSEA. CDR3 residues: CSVEEGGLPYEQYF. CDR3 DNA sequence: TGCAGCGTTGAAGAGGGAGGGCTACCCTACGAGCAGTACTTC.

This rearrangement joins TRBV7-9 to TRBJ1-5, with D possibly TRBD1 on 5 matching bases. CDR3 length: 13 amino acids. V was pared by 6 bases and J by 6 bases, with 12 bases between. Per the germline V gene, CDR1 is SEHNR and CDR2 is FQNEAQ (reference sequence). CDR3 amino acids: CASSSGLVQPQHF. The CDR3 coding sequence is TGTGCCAGCAGTTCAGGGCTCGTTCAGCCCCAGCATTTT.

Here the CDR3 reads CASSFNSGITQYF. CDR3 DNA: TGTGCCAGCAGCTTCAATAGCGGGATTACGCAGTATTTT. The rearrangement uses TRBV7-2 and TRBJ2-3, with 8 bases matching TRBD2. CDR3 size: 13 residues. V shed 3 bases and J 8 bases; nucleotides not matched to a gene: 4. In germline, CDR1 is SGHTA, CDR2 FQGNSA.

This chain links TRBV2 with TRBJ2-7; D uncertain. CDR3 length: 11 amino acids. Per germline, CDR1 SNHLY and CDR2 FYNNEI. Trimming removed 6 bases from V and 4 bases from J, with 7 bases in between. CDR3 residues: CASRTAYEQYF. The CDR3 coding sequence is TGTGCCAGCAGGACCGCGTACGAGCAGTACTTC.

This clone has just one count. This chain links TRBV7-2 with TRBJ2-4, with unresolved D. CDR3 size: 13 residues. Germline V CDR1 and CDR2: SGHTA, FQGNSA. V dropped 6 bases and J dropped 7 bases, with 13 bases sitting between them. Here the CDR3 DNA reads TGTGCCAGCAGGCCCATTTTCGTTAACATTCAGTACTTC. This codes for CASRPIFVNIQYF.

This clone was recorded a few times. The chain carries TRBV7-2 and TRBJ2-2, with 8 nucleotides matching TRBD1. This CDR3 has 16 residues. Germline V CDR1 and CDR2: SGHTA, FQGNSA. Trimming at V came to 0 bases and at J to 7 bases, leaving 7 bases not matched to a gene. CDR3 in amino acids: CASSLAGAGGYGELFF. As DNA, the CDR3 is TGTGCCAGCAGCTTAGCGGGGGCAGGGGGCTACGGGGAGCTGTTTTTT.